These T cell receptor beta chains were read from a single sample in a study of Tregs in tolerant kidney transplant recipients. The data were produced by immunoSEQ multiplex PCR, yet TCRdb's version contains in-frame clones alone and is incomplete. This sample has around 78,000 clones, with 85% to 95% found just once. Sequencing was performed on Tregs from blood, taken before the transplant. These receptors were obtained from a human donor who received a combined kidney and bone marrow transplant. Both conserved end residues are trimmed from each CDR3. D genes are given only for firm matches.

v_call: TRBV7-2; d_call: TRBD2; j_call: TRBJ2-3; cdr3_aa: ASSSLAGSVDTQY
v_call: TRBV2; d_call: .; j_call: TRBJ2-2; cdr3_aa: ASSEEVTGELF
v_call: TRBV5-1; d_call: .; j_call: TRBJ1-1; cdr3_aa: ASSPSTDTEAF
v_call: TRBV9; d_call: .; j_call: TRBJ2-5; cdr3_aa: ASSVGASDQETQY
v_call: TRBV6-1; d_call: TRBD1; j_call: TRBJ1-5; cdr3_aa: ANDRDRVVQPQH
v_call: TRBV2; d_call: .; j_call: TRBJ2-2; cdr3_aa: ASSVGAPANTGELF
v_call: TRBV4-1; d_call: TRBD2; j_call: TRBJ2-5; cdr3_aa: ASSLLRREGQETQY
v_call: TRBV5-1; d_call: TRBD1; j_call: TRBJ2-3; cdr3_aa: ASSVRQGARTDTQY
v_call: TRBV6-5; d_call: .; j_call: TRBJ2-6; cdr3_aa: ASRKRISGANVLT
v_call: TRBV6-5; d_call: .; j_call: TRBJ1-5; cdr3_aa: ASRPGQDNQPQH
v_call: TRBV5-1; d_call: .; j_call: TRBJ2-2; cdr3_aa: ASSPTADRLNTGELF
v_call: TRBV5-1; d_call: .; j_call: TRBJ1-2; cdr3_aa: ASSLSGTPALYGYT
v_call: TRBV27; d_call: TRBD2; j_call: TRBJ2-7; cdr3_aa: ASNSVAGGGYEQY
v_call: TRBV7-2; d_call: TRBD2; j_call: TRBJ2-3; cdr3_aa: ASSSGLSFDTQY
v_call: TRBV10-3; d_call: TRBD2; j_call: TRBJ2-3; cdr3_aa: AINSGTSGGTDTQY
v_call: TRBV23-1; d_call: TRBD1; j_call: TRBJ2-7; cdr3_aa: ASSRPDRGSYEQY
v_call: TRBV19; d_call: .; j_call: TRBJ2-4; cdr3_aa: ASTTPGGSNIQY
v_call: TRBV10-3; d_call: .; j_call: TRBJ2-2; cdr3_aa: AISASGGSGGSGELF
v_call: TRBV11-2; d_call: TRBD2; j_call: TRBJ2-7; cdr3_aa: ASSLGGLAGVEVYEQY
v_call: TRBV15; d_call: .; j_call: TRBJ2-7; cdr3_aa: ATSRDPFYEQY
v_call: TRBV7-3; d_call: TRBD1; j_call: TRBJ2-1; cdr3_aa: ASSPTGQGNEQF
v_call: TRBV7-8; d_call: .; j_call: TRBJ2-7; cdr3_aa: ASSLGRDLSYEQY
v_call: TRBV28; d_call: .; j_call: TRBJ1-4; cdr3_aa: ASSLLGRELF
v_call: TRBV18; d_call: .; j_call: TRBJ2-3; cdr3_aa: ASSPNLDTQY
v_call: TRBV2; d_call: .; j_call: TRBJ2-2; cdr3_aa: ASSPQGINTGELF
v_call: TRBV6-5; d_call: TRBD1; j_call: TRBJ1-5; cdr3_aa: ASRAGQGSQPQH
v_call: TRBV2; d_call: .; j_call: TRBJ1-2; cdr3_aa: ASSEGLTRYGYT
v_call: TRBV2; d_call: .; j_call: TRBJ2-5; cdr3_aa: ASRAGESWETQY
v_call: TRBV2; d_call: .; j_call: TRBJ2-1; cdr3_aa: ASSELRSYNEQF
v_call: TRBV4-2; d_call: .; j_call: TRBJ1-2; cdr3_aa: ASSLNSGTPKDT
v_call: TRBV9; d_call: TRBD2; j_call: TRBJ2-7; cdr3_aa: ASSVAGGLSYEQY
v_call: TRBV5-1; d_call: .; j_call: TRBJ1-4; cdr3_aa: ASSLGNLGEKLF
v_call: TRBV11-2; d_call: .; j_call: TRBJ2-7; cdr3_aa: ASRPGTHEQY
v_call: TRBV11-2; d_call: .; j_call: TRBJ2-3; cdr3_aa: ASSLDGGGSDTQY
v_call: TRBV6-4; d_call: .; j_call: TRBJ2-1; cdr3_aa: ASRGDSPSNNEQF
v_call: TRBV15; d_call: TRBD2; j_call: TRBJ2-4; cdr3_aa: ATSRRVAGLAKNIQY
v_call: TRBV6-5; d_call: .; j_call: TRBJ2-3; cdr3_aa: ASLDWRTDTQY
v_call: TRBV18; d_call: .; j_call: TRBJ2-7; cdr3_aa: ASSPSLYEQY
v_call: TRBV7-2; d_call: .; j_call: TRBJ1-2; cdr3_aa: ASSPRQGVSNYGYT
v_call: TRBV7-9; d_call: .; j_call: TRBJ2-1; cdr3_aa: ASSLVSNEQF
v_call: TRBV9; d_call: .; j_call: TRBJ2-4; cdr3_aa: ASSVDLENIQY
v_call: TRBV7-3; d_call: TRBD2; j_call: TRBJ2-3; cdr3_aa: ASSPPGLAGTDTQY
v_call: TRBV30; d_call: .; j_call: TRBJ1-2; cdr3_aa: AWRSGFYYGYT
v_call: TRBV6-6; d_call: TRBD2; j_call: TRBJ2-7; cdr3_aa: ASSQAGGIYEQY
v_call: TRBV7-2; d_call: TRBD1; j_call: TRBJ2-7; cdr3_aa: ASNPTGGAYEQY